The clone carrying this TCR beta chain was seen only once. The data originate from a study of blood T cell repertoires in COVID-19. Using immunoSEQ multiplex PCR, the repertoire was profiled, and TCRdb retains in-frame clones only, with some absent. The table lists some 300,000 clones, more than 75% of them singletons, with about 0.93% in the top ten. Germline CDR1 is SNHLY and CDR2 is FYNNEI. The CDR3 has 13 amino acids. V was pared by 6 bases and J by 4 bases, with 6 bases of the junction left unmatched. The specimen was PBMCs or T cells enriched from blood (not recorded which). This chain joins TRBV2 and TRBJ2-7; 7 nucleotides match TRBD1. This clonotype was sampled from a young woman who had recovered from COVID-19. This CDR3 is CASRRDSLYEQYF. In DNA form, the CDR3 reads TGTGCCAGCAGGAGGGACAGTTTGTACGAGCAGTACTTC. Complete variable domain (other parts from reference TRBV2 and TRBJ2-7): EPEVTQTPSHQVTQMGQEVILRCVPISNHLYFYWYRQILGQKVEFLVSFYNNEISEKSEIFDDQFSVERPDGSNFTLKIRSTKLEDSAMYFCASRRDSLYEQYFGPGTRLTVT.